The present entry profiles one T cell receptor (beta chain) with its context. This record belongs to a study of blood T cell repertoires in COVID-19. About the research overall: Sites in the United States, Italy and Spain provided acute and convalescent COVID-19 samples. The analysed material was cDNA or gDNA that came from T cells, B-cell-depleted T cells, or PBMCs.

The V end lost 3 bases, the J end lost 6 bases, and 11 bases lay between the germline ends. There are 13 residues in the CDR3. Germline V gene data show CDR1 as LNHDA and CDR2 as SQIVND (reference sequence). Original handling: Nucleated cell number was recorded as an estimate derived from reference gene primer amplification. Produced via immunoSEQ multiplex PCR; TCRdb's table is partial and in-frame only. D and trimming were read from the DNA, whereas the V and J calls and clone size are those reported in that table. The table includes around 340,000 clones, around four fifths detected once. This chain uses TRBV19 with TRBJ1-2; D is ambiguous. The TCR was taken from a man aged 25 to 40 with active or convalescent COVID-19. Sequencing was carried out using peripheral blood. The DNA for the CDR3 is TGTGCCAGTAGTATCCCGCGGGTTGATGGCTACACCTTC. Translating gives CASSIPRVDGYTF.